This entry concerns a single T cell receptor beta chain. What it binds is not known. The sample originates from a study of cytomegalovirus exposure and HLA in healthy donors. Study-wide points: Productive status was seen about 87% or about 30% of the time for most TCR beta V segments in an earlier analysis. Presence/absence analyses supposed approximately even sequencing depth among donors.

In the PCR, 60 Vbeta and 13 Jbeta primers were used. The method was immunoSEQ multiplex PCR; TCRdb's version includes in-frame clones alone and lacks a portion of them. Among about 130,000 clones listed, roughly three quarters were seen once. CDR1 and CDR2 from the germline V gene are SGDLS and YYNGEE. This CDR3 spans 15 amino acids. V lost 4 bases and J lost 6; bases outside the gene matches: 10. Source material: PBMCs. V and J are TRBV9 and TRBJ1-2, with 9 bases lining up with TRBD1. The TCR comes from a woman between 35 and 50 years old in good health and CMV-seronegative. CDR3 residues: CASSPHRGQWDGYTF. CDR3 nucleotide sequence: TGTGCCAGCAGCCCGCACAGGGGGCAGTGGGATGGCTACACCTTC.